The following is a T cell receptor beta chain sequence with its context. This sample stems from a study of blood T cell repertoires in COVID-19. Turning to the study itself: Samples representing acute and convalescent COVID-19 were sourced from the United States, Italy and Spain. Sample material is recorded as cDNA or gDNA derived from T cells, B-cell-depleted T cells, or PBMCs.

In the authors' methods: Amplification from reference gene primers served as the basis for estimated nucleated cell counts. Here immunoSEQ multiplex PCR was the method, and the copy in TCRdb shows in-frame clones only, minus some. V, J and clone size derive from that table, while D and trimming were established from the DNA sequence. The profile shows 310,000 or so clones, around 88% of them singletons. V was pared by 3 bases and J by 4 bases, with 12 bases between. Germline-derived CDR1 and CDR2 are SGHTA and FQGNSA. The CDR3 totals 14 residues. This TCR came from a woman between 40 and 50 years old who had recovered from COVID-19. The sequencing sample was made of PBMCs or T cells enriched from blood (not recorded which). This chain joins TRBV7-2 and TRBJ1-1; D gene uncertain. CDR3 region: CASSFRLEGTEAFF. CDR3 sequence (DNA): TGTGCCAGCAGCTTCAGATTGGAGGGCACTGAAGCTTTCTTT.